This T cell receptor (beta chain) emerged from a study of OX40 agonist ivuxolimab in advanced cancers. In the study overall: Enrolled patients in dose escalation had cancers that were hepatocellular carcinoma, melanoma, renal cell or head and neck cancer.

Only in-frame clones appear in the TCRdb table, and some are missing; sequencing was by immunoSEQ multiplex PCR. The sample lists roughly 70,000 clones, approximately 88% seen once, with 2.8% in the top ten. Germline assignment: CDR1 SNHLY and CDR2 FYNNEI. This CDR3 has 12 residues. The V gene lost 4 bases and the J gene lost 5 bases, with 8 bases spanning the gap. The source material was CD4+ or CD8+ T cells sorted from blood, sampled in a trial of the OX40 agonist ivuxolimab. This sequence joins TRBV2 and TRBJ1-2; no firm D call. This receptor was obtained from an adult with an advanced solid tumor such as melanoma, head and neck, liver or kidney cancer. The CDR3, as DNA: TGTGCCAGCAGTGGCATGGCGTATGGCTACACCTTC. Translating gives CASSGMAYGYTF.